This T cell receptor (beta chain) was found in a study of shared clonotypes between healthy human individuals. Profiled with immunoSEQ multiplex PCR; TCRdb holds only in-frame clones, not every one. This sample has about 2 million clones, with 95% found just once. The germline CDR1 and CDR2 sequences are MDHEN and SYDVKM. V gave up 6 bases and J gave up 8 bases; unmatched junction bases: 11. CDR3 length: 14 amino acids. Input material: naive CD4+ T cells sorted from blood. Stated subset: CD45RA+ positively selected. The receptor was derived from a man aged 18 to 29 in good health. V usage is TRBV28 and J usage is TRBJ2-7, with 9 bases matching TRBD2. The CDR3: CASSTQGLAGQQYF. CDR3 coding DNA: TGTGCCAGCAGCACCCAGGGGCTAGCGGGGCAGCAGTACTTC.